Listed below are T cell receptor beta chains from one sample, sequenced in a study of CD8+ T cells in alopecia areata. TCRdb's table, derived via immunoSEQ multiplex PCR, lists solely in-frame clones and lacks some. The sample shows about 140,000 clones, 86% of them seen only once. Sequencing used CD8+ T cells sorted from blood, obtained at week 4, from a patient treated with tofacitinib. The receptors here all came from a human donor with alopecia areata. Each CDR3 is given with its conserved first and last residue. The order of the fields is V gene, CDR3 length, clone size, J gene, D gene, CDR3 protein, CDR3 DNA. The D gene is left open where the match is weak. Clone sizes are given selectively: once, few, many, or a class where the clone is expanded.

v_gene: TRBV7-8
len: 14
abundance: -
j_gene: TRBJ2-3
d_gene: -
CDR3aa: CASSFETSADTQYF
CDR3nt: TGTGCCAGCAGCTTCGAGACTTCGGCAGATACGCAGTATTTT

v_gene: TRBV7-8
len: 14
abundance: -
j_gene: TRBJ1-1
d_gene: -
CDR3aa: CASSDDTSGNEAFF
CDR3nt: TGTGCCAGCAGCGACGATACGAGTGGTAATGAAGCTTTCTTT

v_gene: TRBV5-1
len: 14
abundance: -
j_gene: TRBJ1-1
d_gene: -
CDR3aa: CASSFGQGSTEAFF
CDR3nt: TGCGCCAGCAGCTTTGGGCAGGGGAGTACTGAAGCTTTCTTT

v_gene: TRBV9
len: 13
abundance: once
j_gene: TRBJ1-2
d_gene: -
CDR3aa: CASSVGTVYGYTF
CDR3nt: TGTGCCAGCAGCGTAGGAACGGTCTATGGCTACACCTTC

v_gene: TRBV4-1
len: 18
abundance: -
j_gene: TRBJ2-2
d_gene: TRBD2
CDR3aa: CASSQRLAAGPNTGELFF
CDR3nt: TGCGCCAGCAGCCAACGACTAGCGGCCGGTCCGAACACCGGGGAGCTGTTTTTT

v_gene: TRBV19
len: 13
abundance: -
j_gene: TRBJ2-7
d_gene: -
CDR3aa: CASSLGLLYEQYF
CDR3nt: TGTGCCAGTAGTTTAGGACTCCTCTACGAGCAGTACTTC

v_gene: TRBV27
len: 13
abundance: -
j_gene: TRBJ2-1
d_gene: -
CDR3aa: CASSLGRYNEQFF
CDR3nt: TGTGCCAGCAGTTTAGGGCGGTACAATGAGCAGTTCTTC

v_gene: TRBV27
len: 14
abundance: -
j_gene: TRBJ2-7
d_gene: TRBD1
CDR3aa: CASSSRQGTDEQYF
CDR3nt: TGTGCCAGCTCCTCGCGACAGGGGACAGACGAGCAGTACTTC

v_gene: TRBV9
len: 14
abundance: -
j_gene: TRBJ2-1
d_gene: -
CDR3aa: CASSGGTPPNEQFF
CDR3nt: TGTGCCAGCAGCGGCGGGACACCACCCAATGAGCAGTTCTTC

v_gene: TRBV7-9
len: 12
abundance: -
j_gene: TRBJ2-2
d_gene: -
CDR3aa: CASSPQRGELFF
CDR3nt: TGTGCCAGCAGCCCCCAGCGGGGGGAGCTGTTTTTT

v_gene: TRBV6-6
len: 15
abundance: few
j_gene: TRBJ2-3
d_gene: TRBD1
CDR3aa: CASSYPDRGTDTQYF
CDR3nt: TGTGCCAGCAGTTACCCAGACAGGGGGACAGATACGCAGTATTTT

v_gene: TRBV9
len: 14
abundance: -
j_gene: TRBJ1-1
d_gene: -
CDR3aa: CASSPRTVNTEAFF
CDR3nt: TGTGCCAGCAGCCCACGGACAGTAAACACTGAAGCTTTCTTT

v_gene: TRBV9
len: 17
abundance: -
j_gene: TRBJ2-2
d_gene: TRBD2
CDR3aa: CASSADGGSTNTGELFF
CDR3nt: TGTGCCAGCAGCGCCGACGGCGGGAGTACGAACACCGGGGAGCTGTTTTTT

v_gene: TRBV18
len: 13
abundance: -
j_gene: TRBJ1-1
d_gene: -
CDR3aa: CASSPDGHTEAFF
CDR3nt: TGTGCCAGCTCACCCGATGGCCACACTGAAGCTTTCTTT

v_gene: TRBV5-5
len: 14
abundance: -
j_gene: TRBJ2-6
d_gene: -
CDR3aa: CASSSAEGANVLTF
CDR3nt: TGTGCCAGCAGCTCCGCGGAGGGGGCCAACGTCCTGACTTTC

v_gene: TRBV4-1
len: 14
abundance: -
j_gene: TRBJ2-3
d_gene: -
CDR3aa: CASSQDGGTDTQYF
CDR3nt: TGCGCCAGCAGCCAAGATGGGGGCACAGATACGCAGTATTTT

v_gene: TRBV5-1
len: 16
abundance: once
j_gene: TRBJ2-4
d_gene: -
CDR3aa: CASSLGTEASINIQYF
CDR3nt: TGCGCCAGCAGCTTGGGGACCGAGGCTTCCATAAACATTCAGTACTTC

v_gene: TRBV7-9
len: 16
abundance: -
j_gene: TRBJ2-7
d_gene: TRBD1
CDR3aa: CASSSSDRGLFSEQYF
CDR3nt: TGTGCCAGCAGCTCCTCGGACAGGGGGTTGTTTAGCGAGCAGTACTTC

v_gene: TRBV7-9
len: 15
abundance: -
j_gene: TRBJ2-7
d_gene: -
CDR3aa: CASSLEEGFSYEQYF
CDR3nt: TGTGCCAGCAGCTTAGAAGAGGGGTTCTCCTACGAGCAGTACTTC

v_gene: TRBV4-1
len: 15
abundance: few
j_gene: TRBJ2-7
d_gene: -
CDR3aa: CASSQAPEQPYEQYF
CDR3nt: TGCGCCAGCAGCCAAGCCCCTGAACAACCCTACGAGCAGTACTTC

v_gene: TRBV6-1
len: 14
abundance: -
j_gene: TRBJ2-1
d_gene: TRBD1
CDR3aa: CASSDMTGVYEQFF
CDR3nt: TGTGCCAGCAGTGATATGACAGGGGTCTATGAGCAGTTCTTC

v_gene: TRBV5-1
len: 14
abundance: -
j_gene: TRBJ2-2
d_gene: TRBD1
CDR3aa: CASTWTGGPGELFF
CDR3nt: TGCGCCAGCACTTGGACAGGGGGCCCCGGGGAGCTGTTTTTT

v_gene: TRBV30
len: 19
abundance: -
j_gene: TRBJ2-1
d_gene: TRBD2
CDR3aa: CACSLGLAGGLIRGNEQFF
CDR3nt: TGTGCCTGTTCCCTAGGACTAGCGGGAGGGCTAATCAGGGGCAATGAGCAGTTCTTC

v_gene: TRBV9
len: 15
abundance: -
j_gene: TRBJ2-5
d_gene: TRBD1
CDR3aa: CASSVDSGGRETQYF
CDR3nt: TGTGCCAGCAGCGTAGATTCAGGGGGCAGAGAGACCCAGTACTTC

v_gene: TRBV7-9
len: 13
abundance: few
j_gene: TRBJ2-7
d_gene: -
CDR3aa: CASSLSFSYEQYF
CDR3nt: TGTGCCAGCAGCTTAAGCTTCTCCTACGAGCAGTACTTC

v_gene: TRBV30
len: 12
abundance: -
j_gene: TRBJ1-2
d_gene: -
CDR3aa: CAWVVSAGGYTF
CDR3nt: TGTGCCTGGGTAGTGTCCGCAGGGGGCTACACCTTC

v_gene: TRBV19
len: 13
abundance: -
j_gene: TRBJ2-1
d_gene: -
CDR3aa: CASALSSYNEQFF
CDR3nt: TGTGCCAGCGCACTAAGCTCCTACAATGAGCAGTTCTTC

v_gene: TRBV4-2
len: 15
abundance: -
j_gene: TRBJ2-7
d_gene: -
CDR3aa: CASSQEVGDSYEQYF
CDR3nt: TGTGCCAGCAGCCAAGAGGTAGGGGACTCCTACGAGCAGTACTTC

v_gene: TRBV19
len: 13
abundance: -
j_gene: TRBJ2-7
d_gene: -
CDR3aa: CASSTGRTYEQYF
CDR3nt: TGTGCCAGTAGTACGGGCAGGACCTACGAGCAGTACTTC

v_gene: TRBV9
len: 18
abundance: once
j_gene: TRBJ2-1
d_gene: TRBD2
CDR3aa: CASSVVPSGQGMVYEQFF
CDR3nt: TGTGCCAGCAGCGTAGTTCCTAGCGGGCAGGGGATGGTGTATGAGCAGTTCTTC

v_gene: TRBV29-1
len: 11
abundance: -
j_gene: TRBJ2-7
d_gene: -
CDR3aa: CSVRTGYEQYF
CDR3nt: TGCAGCGTCCGGACGGGCTACGAGCAGTACTTC

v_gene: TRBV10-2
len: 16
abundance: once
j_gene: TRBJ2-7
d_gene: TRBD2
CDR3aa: CASSVGWTSGRHEQYF
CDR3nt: TGCGCCAGCAGTGTGGGCTGGACTAGCGGGAGACACGAGCAGTACTTC

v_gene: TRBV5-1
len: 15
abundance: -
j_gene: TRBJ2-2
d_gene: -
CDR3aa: CASSLDISRTGELFF
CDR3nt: TGCGCCAGCAGCCTGGATATTTCTAGGACCGGGGAGCTGTTTTTT

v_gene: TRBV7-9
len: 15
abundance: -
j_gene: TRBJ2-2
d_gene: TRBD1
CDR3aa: CASRDRDSHTGELFF
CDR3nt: TGTGCCAGCAGAGACCGGGACAGCCATACCGGGGAGCTGTTTTTT

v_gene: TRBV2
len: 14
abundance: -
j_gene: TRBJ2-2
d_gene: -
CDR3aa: CASSPQGQVGELFF
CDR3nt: TGTGCCAGCAGTCCCCAGGGGCAGGTCGGGGAGCTGTTTTTT

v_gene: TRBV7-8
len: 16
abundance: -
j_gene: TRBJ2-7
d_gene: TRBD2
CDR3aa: CASSSAGTSGIHEQYF
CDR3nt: TGTGCCAGCAGCTCTGCCGGGACTAGCGGGATCCACGAGCAGTACTTC

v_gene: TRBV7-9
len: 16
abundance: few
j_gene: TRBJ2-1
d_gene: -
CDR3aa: CASSLIPGTPYNEQFF
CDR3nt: TGTGCCAGCAGCTTAATACCCGGGACCCCCTACAATGAGCAGTTCTTC

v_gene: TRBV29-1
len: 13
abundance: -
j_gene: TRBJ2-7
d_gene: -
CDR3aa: CSVAVRASYEQYF
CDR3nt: TGCAGCGTTGCAGTCAGGGCGAGCTACGAGCAGTACTTC

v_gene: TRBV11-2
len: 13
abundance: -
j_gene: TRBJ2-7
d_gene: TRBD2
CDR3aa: CASRSGVRYEQYF
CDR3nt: TGTGCCAGTCGTAGCGGGGTCAGATACGAGCAGTACTTC

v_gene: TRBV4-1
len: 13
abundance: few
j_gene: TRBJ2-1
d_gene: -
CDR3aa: CASSQDQHNEQFF
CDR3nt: TGCGCCAGCAGCCAAGATCAACACAATGAGCAGTTCTTC

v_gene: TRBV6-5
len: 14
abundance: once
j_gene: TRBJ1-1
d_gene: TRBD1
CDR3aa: CASSLGTGGTEAFF
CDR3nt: TGTGCCAGCAGTCTAGGGACAGGCGGCACTGAAGCTTTCTTT